This paragraph reports one TCR beta chain. The data were taken from a study of T cells after yellow fever vaccination. Study in general: When fractions had low cell numbers, they were prepared with SMART-Seq v4 Ultra Low Input.

The CDR3 is 13 amino acids. Germline V gives CDR1 DFQATT, CDR2 SNEGSKA (reference sequence). V lost 6 bases, J lost 3 bases, and 6 bases stayed unmatched. Synthesis of TCR cDNA relied on 5'RACE template switching, which attached a universal primer site and UMIs. One entry per CDR3 protein results from TCRdb running MiXCR on the 5' RACE reads. The repertoire consists of 600,000 to 750,000 distinct CDR3 sequences, with roughly an eighth occurring once and the leading ten covering 14% to 15%. The V and J genes are TRBV20-1 and TRBJ1-2; TRBD1 matches 8 bases. Sequencing was performed on PBMCs, taken on the day of the yellow fever booster vaccination. The sequence was obtained from a man younger than 45 who received the YFV17D yellow fever vaccine. The CDR3 spells CSATTGADYGYTF. The CDR3 DNA is TGCAGTGCGACGACAGGGGCCGACTATGGCTACACCTTC.